Following are 31 T cell receptor beta chains from one sample sequenced in a study of blood T cells in healthy people across ages. Primers used in a second PCR of about 7 to 12 cycles were a sample-barcoded 5' primer and a J-beta primer mix. From the 5' RACE reads, TCRdb called clonotypes with MiXCR, one entry per CDR3 protein. The repertoire holds 650,000 to 800,000 distinct CDR3 sequences, with under 45% as singletons. Source material: blood. All receptors come from a man aged 55 to 70 in good health.

This chain links TRBV7-3 with TRBJ2-5; no clear D. Trimming took off 1 base at V and 4 bases at J, with 10 bases between the two ends. Germline V gene lookup returns CDR1 SGHTA and CDR2 FQGTGA. The CDR3 spans 14 residues. In DNA form, the CDR3 reads TGTGCCAGCAGCTTAAAAGGTGGTTTAGAGACCCAGTACTTC. Translation: CASSLKGGLETQYF.

The chain recombines TRBV11-2 with TRBJ2-5, with TRBD1 matching over 9 bases. The end of the DNA aligns better with TRBJ2-7, so the J call may be wrong. There are 15 residues in the CDR3. Germline V gene data show CDR1 as SGHAT and CDR2 as FQNNGV. In DNA form, the CDR3 reads TGTGCCAGCAGCTTAGGGCACAGGGGGCAATTCGAGCAGTACTTC. As protein: CASSLGHRGQFEQYF.

The chain carries TRBV6-6 and TRBJ1-6; no clear D gene. Germline CDR1 is MNHNY and CDR2 is SVGAGI (reference sequence). The CDR3 has 14 amino acids. Deletions cut 4 bases from V and 0 bases from J, with 4 bases between. The CDR3 DNA reads as TGTGCCAGCAGTTCTCTCTCCTATAATTCACCCCTCCACTTT. This gives the protein CASSSLSYNSPLHF.

The J gene is TRBJ2-2, the V gene TRBV11-2; 14 bases agree with TRBD2. The germline CDR1 and CDR2 sequences are SGHAT and FQNNGV. V was clipped by 6 bases and J by 0 bases; unmatched bases: 6. The length of the CDR3 is 18 residues. CDR3 loop: CASRTSGGDPSNTGELFF. For the CDR3, the DNA is TGTGCCAGCAGGACTAGCGGGGGGGACCCGTCGAACACCGGGGAGCTGTTTTTT.

This chain links TRBV6-5 with TRBJ2-7; a possible D gene is TRBD2 (5 bases). V lost 5 bases and J lost 4, with 9 bases in between. In germline, CDR1 is MNHEY, CDR2 SVGAGI. This CDR3 is built from 12 residues. CDR3: CASSGLKYEQYF. CDR3 DNA: TGTGCCAGCAGTGGACTGAAATACGAGCAGTACTTC.

Only one count was recorded for this clonotype. V gene TRBV13 combines with J gene TRBJ2-3, with 9 bases aligning to TRBD2. Germline CDR1 PRHDT, CDR2 FYEKMQ (reference sequence). Germline trimming cut 2 bases from V and 4 bases from J; bases unmatched to any gene: 10. The CDR3 extends over 17 amino acids. The CDR3 region is CASSLLPTGTSSDTQYF. The DNA of the CDR3 is TGTGCCAGCAGCTTACTCCCAACCGGGACTAGCTCAGATACGCAGTATTTT.

The genes are TRBV20-1 and TRBJ1-4; D is possibly TRBD1 (5 bases). The V gene's germline CDR1 is DFQATT and CDR2 SNEGSKA (reference sequence). The CDR3 sequence is 12 residues long. Deletions cut 1 base from V and 7 bases from J, with 7 bases between. CDR3 nucleotide sequence: TGCAGTGCTAGAGGGAGGGGTGAAAAACTGTTTTTT. Amino acid sequence: CSARGRGEKLFF.

This clonotype was observed a single time. This chain uses TRBV19 with TRBJ1-6; no reliable D call. CDR1 LNHDA and CDR2 SQIVND come from the germline V gene (reference sequence). V lost 6 bases, J lost 8 bases, and 11 bases lay in between. The CDR3 extends over 13 amino acids. The CDR3 loop reads CASRGFADSPLHF. CDR3 nucleotide sequence: TGTGCCAGTAGAGGGTTTGCGGATTCACCCCTCCACTTT.

The chain combines TRBV28 with TRBJ2-2, with 8 bases matching TRBD1. Trimming at V came to 7 bases and at J to 6 bases, leaving 4 bases not matched to a gene. This CDR3 is built from 13 residues. CDR1 and CDR2 (germline): MDHEN, SYDVKM. DNA for the CDR3: TGTGCCAGCACCGCACAGGGGGCCGGGGAGCTGTTTTTT. It yields the protein CASTAQGAGELFF.

The rearrangement joins TRBV28 to TRBJ2-7; D gene unclear. Germline V lookup: CDR1 MDHEN, CDR2 SYDVKM. This CDR3 is built from 14 residues. Trimming cost V 5 bases and J 3 bases, with 14 bases left between them. CDR3 sequence reads: CASSPPSDYYEQYF. Written as DNA, the CDR3 is TGTGCCAGCAGTCCCCCCAGTGATTACTACGAGCAGTACTTC. Full variable domain (rest looked up from reference TRBV28 and TRBJ2-7): DVKVTQSSRYLVKRTGEKVFLECVQDMDHENMFWYRQDPGLGLRLIYFSYDVKMKEKGDIPEGYSVSREKKERFSLILESASTNQTSMYLCASSPPSDYYEQYFGPGTRLTVT.

The V call is TRBV5-6, the J call TRBJ1-2, with a tentative D call TRBD1 (5 bases). The germline V gene encodes CDR1 SGHDT and CDR2 YYEEEE. The CDR3 extends over 14 amino acids. Trimming removed 0 bases at V and 6 bases at J, with 12 bases between. CDR3 nucleotides: TGTGCCAGCAGCTTGGGAAGGGGCAAAAATGGCTACACCTTC. Protein product: CASSLGRGKNGYTF. The full variable domain, rest sourced from reference TRBV5-6 and TRBJ1-2, is DAGVTQSPTHLIKTRGQQVTLRCSPKSGHDTVSWYQQALGQGPQFIFQYYEEEERQRGNFPDRFSGHQFPNYSSELNVNALLLGDSALYLCASSLGRGKNGYTFGSGTRLTVV.

The chain links TRBV7-2 to TRBJ2-3; 16 bases are a match to TRBD2. The trim removed 5 bases at V and 8 bases at J, leaving 13 bases unmatched. CDR3 length equals 18 residues. Germline V gives CDR1 SGHTA, CDR2 FQGNSA. The CDR3 protein is CASSRSGTSGGAGGTQYF. As DNA, the CDR3 is TGTGCCAGCAGCAGATCCGGGACTAGCGGGGGGGCTGGGGGTACGCAGTATTTT.

There are a few counts of this clonotype. The chain couples TRBV7-2 to TRBJ2-1; 12 nucleotides agree with TRBD2. Losses at the gene ends were 1 base for V and 6 bases for J; bases not matched to a gene: 4. This CDR3 contains 16 residues. Germline-derived CDR1 and CDR2 are SGHTA and FQGNSA. The CDR3, as DNA: TGTGCCAGCAGCTTAGGGCTAGCGGGGGGGGCCAATGAGCAGTTCTTC. Its protein is CASSLGLAGGANEQFF.

This chain uses TRBV5-1 with TRBJ1-1; 10 bases match TRBD1. The length of the CDR3 is 16 residues. Germline V gene data show CDR1 as SGHRS and CDR2 as YFSETQ. J gave up 1 base and V 4 bases, and 7 bases lay outside the gene matches. The CDR3 protein is CASSTGQGLTNTEAFF. CDR3 DNA sequence: TGCGCCAGCAGCACGGGACAGGGGCTTACGAACACTGAAGCTTTCTTT.

The rearrangement uses TRBV29-1 and TRBJ1-2; TRBD1 matches 10 bases. Germline loops: CDR1 SQVTM, CDR2 ANQGSEA. Trimming at V came to 8 bases and at J to 7 bases, leaving 10 bases not matched to a gene. The CDR3 runs to 13 residues. CDR3 loop: CSSWTGGIGGYTF. In DNA, the CDR3 is TGCAGCTCTTGGACAGGGGGGATTGGTGGCTACACCTTC. Drawing the rest from reference TRBV29-1 and TRBJ1-2, the complete variable domain is SAVISQKPSRDICQRGTSLTIQCQVDSQVTMMFWYRQQPGQSLTLIATANQGSEATYESGFVIDKFPISRPNLTFSTLTVSNMSPEDSSIYLCSSWTGGIGGYTFGSGTRLTVV.

This clonotype was seen only a few times. The rearrangement joins TRBV5-1 to TRBJ2-3; 14 positions agree with TRBD2. V was clipped by 5 bases and J by 8 bases; unmatched bases: 4. CDR3 length: 14 amino acids. Germline V gives CDR1 SGHRS, CDR2 YFSETQ. The CDR3 DNA is TGCGCCAGCAGGACTAGCGGGGGGGCTGGTACGCAGTATTTT. Its protein is CASRTSGGAGTQYF.

This clonotype was detected a few times. The rearrangement uses TRBV4-3 and TRBJ1-2; 7 bases map to TRBD1. The ends lost 0 bases at V and 8 bases at J; junction bases unmatched: 6. Germline CDR1 is LGHNA and CDR2 is YSLEER. This CDR3 contains 14 residues. The CDR3 region has the DNA TGCGCCAGCAGCCAAGATGAAAGGGGGCTCGGCTACACCTTC. Encoded protein: CASSQDERGLGYTF.

The genes are TRBV10-2 and TRBJ2-1; D perhaps matches TRBD2 (5 bases). Germline loops: CDR1 WSHSY, CDR2 SAAADI. The CDR3 extends over 14 amino acids. Trimming left V 4 bases short and J 2 bases short, with 9 bases between. This CDR3 is CASSARGAYNEQFF. The CDR3 DNA is TGCGCCAGCAGTGCCCGGGGTGCCTACAATGAGCAGTTCTTC.

The table lists this clonotype with a few counts. CDR3 DNA: TGCGCCAGCAGCTTGCGGGACAGGCCGAATGAGCAGTTCTTC. This gives the protein CASSLRDRPNEQFF. V is TRBV5-1 and J is TRBJ2-1; 8 bases map to TRBD1. The CDR3 has 14 amino acids. V was pared by 1 base and J by 7 bases, with 4 bases of the junction left unmatched. Germline CDR1 is SGHRS and CDR2 is YFSETQ.

Comment on this clonotype: One end of the junction fails to match germline, which may point to a read error. This sequence joins TRBV27 and TRBJ1-2, with D possibly being TRBD1 (6 bases). CDR1 MNHEY and CDR2 SMNVEV come from the germline V gene (reference sequence). This CDR3 spans 15 amino acids. The CDR3 protein is CAGSISYREPYGYTF. CDR3 nucleotide sequence: TGTGCCGGCAGTATAAGCTACAGGGAGCCCTATGGCTACACCTTC.

The chain joins TRBV12-3 or TRBV12-4 to TRBJ1-2, with TRBD1 as a possible D gene (5 bases). The length of the CDR3 is 13 residues. V lost 6 bases, J lost 8 bases, and 16 bases lay in between. CDR3 in amino acids: CASSAGPLGGYTF. The DNA for the CDR3 is TGTGCCAGCAGCGCGGGACCACTGGGAGGCTACACCTTC.

There are a few counts of this clonotype. This chain connects TRBV20-1 to TRBJ1-2; unclear D gene. Between the trimmed V and J ends, which lost 5 bases and 0 bases, there was a span of 16 bases. The CDR3 contains 15 residues. Germline CDR1 and CDR2: DFQATT and SNEGSKA (reference sequence). CDR3 sequence reads: CSAPAKAGANYGYTF. The CDR3, as DNA: TGCAGTGCTCCCGCTAAGGCAGGAGCTAACTATGGCTACACCTTC.

Concerning this clonotype: At one boundary the junction diverges from the germline segment, which might be a read error. The chain is built from TRBV7-2 and TRBJ2-1; unclear D gene. Germline V CDR1 and CDR2: SGHTA, FQGNSA. The CDR3 has 16 residues. In DNA form, the CDR3 reads TGTGCCAACAGCCGACTCGGAACACTTGACCTATCCCGTCAGTTCTTC. Translating gives CANSRLGTLDLSRQFF.

This clonotype was detected a few times. V usage is TRBV6-1 and J usage is TRBJ2-6; 7 nucleotides align to TRBD1. CDR1 and CDR2 from the germline V gene are MNHNS and SASEGT. This CDR3 comprises 18 residues. V lost 6 bases, J lost 2 bases, and 13 bases stayed unmatched. CDR3 region: CASRDPGTASAGANVLTF. CDR3 bases: TGTGCCAGCAGGGATCCCGGGACAGCGTCGGCTGGGGCCAACGTCCTGACTTTC.

In its sample, this clonotype was seen a few times. The chain is built from TRBV7-2 and TRBJ2-5, with TRBD1 identical over 8 bases. This CDR3 spans 16 amino acids. The junction had 5 bases not matched to a gene; V was cut back by 0 bases and J by 2 bases. Per the germline V gene, CDR1 is SGHTA and CDR2 is FQGNSA. The CDR3 nucleotides read TGTGCCAGCAGCTTAGCCTGGGGACAGGTTCAAGAGACCCAGTACTTC. Amino acids: CASSLAWGQVQETQYF. The full variable domain, in which reference TRBV7-2 and TRBJ2-5 provide the parts outside the CDR3, is GAGVSQSPSNKVTEKGKDVELRCDPISGHTALYWYRQSLGQGLEFLIYFQGNSAPDKSGLPSDRFSAERTGGSVSTLTIQRTQQEDSAVYLCASSLAWGQVQETQYFGPGTRLLVL.

This clonotype was detected many times. The gene calls are TRBV4-3 and TRBJ1-2, with 8 bases aligning to TRBD1. V gave up 0 bases and J gave up 1 base; unmatched junction bases: 4. The CDR3 totals 16 residues. Germline V lookup: CDR1 LGHNA, CDR2 YSLEER. Here the CDR3 reads CASSQEPGQVNYGYTF. As DNA, the CDR3 is TGCGCCAGCAGCCAAGAACCGGGACAGGTTAACTATGGCTACACCTTC.

This clonotype was observed at least ten times. This rearrangement joins TRBV15 to TRBJ2-3; D is ambiguous. V dropped 5 bases and J dropped 8 bases, with 11 bases sitting between them. Per the germline V gene, CDR1 is LNHNV and CDR2 is YYDKDF (reference sequence). CDR3 length: 12 amino acids. Written as DNA, the CDR3 is TGTGCCACCAGCTTGGATGAAGTTACGCAGTATTTT. It encodes CATSLDEVTQYF.

This clonotype was found a few times. This rearrangement joins TRBV4-3 to TRBJ2-5; D not resolved. The CDR3 has 15 amino acids. Trimming removed 1 base at V and 5 bases at J, with 14 bases between. The germline V gene encodes CDR1 LGHNA and CDR2 YSLEER. CDR3 sequence: CASSQGVGVGETQYF. The CDR3 bases are TGCGCCAGCAGCCAAGGGGTGGGCGTCGGGGAGACCCAGTACTTC.

The V gene is TRBV12-3 or TRBV12-4, the J gene TRBJ1-5; D might be TRBD1 (5 bases). V was clipped by 3 bases and J by 7 bases, with 10 bases between them. This CDR3 has 13 residues. The CDR3 region has the DNA TGTGCCAGCAGTTTGGGGCACTGGCAGCCCCAGCATTTT. Its translation: CASSLGHWQPQHF.

At least ten counts were recorded for this clonotype. The chain is built from TRBV14 and TRBJ2-5; D may be TRBD2 (5 bases). The CDR3 contains 15 residues. Germline V gene data show CDR1 as SGHDN and CDR2 as FVKESK. V lost 4 bases and J 4 bases, leaving 16 bases between the germline ends. The CDR3 spells CASSPGGLLRETQYF. CDR3 coding DNA: TGTGCCAGCAGCCCAGGCGGGCTCTTACGAGAGACCCAGTACTTC. The whole variable domain, filled in from reference TRBV14 and TRBJ2-5, reads EAGVTQFPSHSVIEKGQTVTLRCDPISGHDNLYWYRRVMGKEIKFLLHFVKESKQDESGMPNNRFLAERTGGTYSTLKVQPAELEDSGVYFCASSPGGLLRETQYFGPGTRLLVL.

Remarks on this clonotype: Germline is not matched at one junction end, which may reflect a read error. The chain combines TRBV10-1 with TRBJ2-5, with D unclear. This CDR3 is 16 amino acids long. CDR1 is WNHNN and CDR2 is SYGVQD in the germline V gene (reference sequence). DNA of the CDR3: TGCGCCAGCAGGGAGTTAAGCCCTTCGGGCTACAATGAGCAGTACTTC. Translation: CASRELSPSGYNEQYF.